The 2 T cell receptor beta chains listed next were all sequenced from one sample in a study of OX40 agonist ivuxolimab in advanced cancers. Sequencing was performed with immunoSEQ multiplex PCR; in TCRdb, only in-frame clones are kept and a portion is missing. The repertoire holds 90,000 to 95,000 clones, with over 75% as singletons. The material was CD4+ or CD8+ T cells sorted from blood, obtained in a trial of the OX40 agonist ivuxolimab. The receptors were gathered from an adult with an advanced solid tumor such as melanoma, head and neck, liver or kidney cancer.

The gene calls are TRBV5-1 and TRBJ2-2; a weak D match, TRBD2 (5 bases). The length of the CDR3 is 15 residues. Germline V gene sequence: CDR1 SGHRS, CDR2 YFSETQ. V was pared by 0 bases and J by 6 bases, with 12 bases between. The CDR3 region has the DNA TGCGCCAGCAGCTTGGCCTTGGTGAGGGCCGGGGAGCTGTTTTTT. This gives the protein CASSLALVRAGELFF. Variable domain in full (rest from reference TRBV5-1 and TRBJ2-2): KAGVTQTPRYLIKTRGQQVTLSCSPISGHRSVSWYQQTPGQGLQFLFEYFSETQRNKGNFPGRFSGRQFSNSRSEMNVSTLELGDSALYLCASSLALVRAGELFFGEGSRLTVL.

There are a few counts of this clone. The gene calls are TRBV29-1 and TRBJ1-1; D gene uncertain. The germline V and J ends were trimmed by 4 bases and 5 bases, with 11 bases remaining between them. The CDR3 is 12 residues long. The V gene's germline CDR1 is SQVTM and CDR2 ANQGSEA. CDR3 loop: CSVAYVDTEAFF. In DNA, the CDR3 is TGCAGCGTTGCGTATGTAGATACTGAAGCTTTCTTT.